These T cell receptor beta chains were read from a single sample in a study of regulatory T cells in long-lasting Graves disease. Each CDR3 protein is one row after TCRdb ran MiXCR on the multiplex PCR reads. Of 350,000 to 450,000 distinct CDR3 sequences in the sample, approximately 16% were seen once. This sample was shared with a second study, whose subject was T cells in Graves' hyperthyroidism and ophthalmopathy.

This sample comprised peripheral blood mononuclear cells (PBMCs), obtained at new diagnosis, from a patient treated with antithyroid drugs. These receptors were collected from a middle-aged woman with Graves disease. The CDR3 runs from the conserved cysteine through the conserved F or W. Fields, in order: D gene, J gene, clone size, V gene, CDR3 protein, CDR3 DNA. The D gene is left open where the match is weak. Size values are once, few and many counts, or a class for expanded clones, and some rows have none.

D: TRBD1
J: TRBJ2-3
size: NA
V: TRBV7-3
CDR3: CASSLNPGQGAQYF
DNA: TGTGCCAGCAGCTTAAATCCTGGGCAGGGGGCGCAGTATTTT

D: NA
J: TRBJ2-7
size: many
V: TRBV10-2
CDR3: CASSRVQGGTYEQYF
DNA: TGCGCCAGCAGTCGGGTCCAGGGGGGGACCTACGAGCAGTACTTC

D: NA
J: TRBJ2-1
size: many
V: TRBV6-2/TRBV6-3
CDR3: CASSAFTGSRHNEQFF
DNA: TGTGCCAGCAGTGCCTTCACAGGGTCACGGCACAATGAGCAGTTCTTC

D: TRBD2
J: TRBJ2-3
size: NA
V: TRBV6-1
CDR3: CASSDDTSGGDTQYF
DNA: TGTGCCAGCAGTGACGACACCTCGGGAGGGGATACGCAGTATTTT

D: NA
J: TRBJ2-4
size: many
V: TRBV20-1
CDR3: CSARDFRARGDIQYF
DNA: TGCAGTGCTAGAGATTTTCGGGCGAGGGGGGACATTCAGTACTTC

D: NA
J: TRBJ1-5
size: NA
V: TRBV19
CDR3: CASSITAGILGQPQHF
DNA: TGTGCCAGTAGTATTACCGCAGGGATCTTGGGGCAGCCCCAGCATTTT

D: NA
J: TRBJ1-6
size: many
V: TRBV12-3/TRBV12-4
CDR3: CASSLTQGNSPLHF
DNA: TGTGCCAGCAGTTTAACGCAGGGAAATTCACCCCTCCACTTT

D: NA
J: TRBJ2-1
size: many
V: TRBV20-1
CDR3: CSARPTGKSSYNEQFF
DNA: TGCAGTGCTAGGCCCACAGGGAAAAGCTCCTACAATGAGCAGTTCTTC

D: TRBD2
J: TRBJ2-1
size: many
V: TRBV7-2
CDR3: CASSLVYGGGLAGTYNEQFF
DNA: TGTGCCAGCAGCTTAGTCTACGGGGGGGGACTAGCGGGAACCTACAATGAGCAGTTCTTC

D: TRBD1
J: TRBJ2-5
size: many
V: TRBV18
CDR3: CASSPGTVETQYF
DNA: TGTGCCAGCTCACCGGGGACAGTTGAGACCCAGTACTTC

D: NA
J: TRBJ2-1
size: NA
V: TRBV28
CDR3: CASRGTRYNEQFF
DNA: TGTGCCAGCCGGGGGACTCGCTACAATGAGCAGTTCTTC

D: NA
J: TRBJ2-1
size: many
V: TRBV18
CDR3: CASSPPMAAGSYNEQFF
DNA: TGTGCCAGCTCACCACCGATGGCAGCAGGCTCCTACAATGAGCAGTTCTTC

D: TRBD1
J: TRBJ1-2
size: NA
V: TRBV19
CDR3: CASSPWDRGGSNYSYTF
DNA: TGTGCCAGTAGTCCCTGGGACAGGGGGGGCTCTAACTATAGCTACACCTTC

D: TRBD1
J: TRBJ1-1
size: few
V: TRBV19
CDR3: CASSRHGTAEAFF
DNA: TGTGCCAGCTCTAGACACGGGACAGCTGAAGCTTTCTTT

D: TRBD1
J: TRBJ2-1
size: many
V: TRBV11-2
CDR3: CASSFSGTGGYNEQFF
DNA: TGTGCCAGCAGCTTTTCCGGGACAGGGGGCTACAATGAGCAGTTCTTC

D: NA
J: TRBJ1-1
size: many
V: TRBV19
CDR3: CASRLTGSTEAFF
DNA: TGTGCCAGTAGACTAACAGGGAGCACTGAAGCTTTCTTT

D: TRBD2
J: TRBJ2-3
size: many
V: TRBV12-3/TRBV12-4
CDR3: CASRRGLASTDTQYF
DNA: TGTGCCAGCAGACGGGGACTAGCTAGCACAGATACGCAGTATTTT

D: NA
J: TRBJ1-1
size: many
V: TRBV7-9
CDR3: CASTQLGAGVTSSNTEAFF
DNA: TGTGCCAGCACCCAATTGGGGGCAGGGGTGACATCTTCGAACACTGAAGCTTTCTTT

D: TRBD1
J: TRBJ1-2
size: many
V: TRBV10-3
CDR3: CAISTTGESYGYTF
DNA: TGTGCCATCAGTACGACAGGGGAGTCCTATGGCTACACCTTC

D: TRBD2
J: TRBJ2-7
size: many
V: TRBV4-3
CDR3: CASSQGPSGKSYEQYF
DNA: TGCGCCAGCAGCCAAGGACCTAGCGGAAAATCCTACGAGCAGTACTTC

D: TRBD2
J: TRBJ2-4
size: many
V: TRBV12-5
CDR3: CASGPGGGGGTSGSRNIQYF
DNA: TGTGCTAGTGGTCCCGGGGGCGGAGGGGGGACTAGCGGGAGTAGAAACATTCAGTACTTC

D: TRBD2
J: TRBJ2-3
size: many
V: TRBV2
CDR3: CASRGAGGPDTQYF
DNA: TGTGCCAGCAGGGGAGCGGGAGGGCCAGATACGCAGTATTTT